Following are 20 T cell receptor beta chains from one sample sequenced in a study of T cell repertoires in cytomegalovirus infection. TCRdb processed the reads anew with MiXCR; each CDR3 protein has one entry. The data contain about 150,000 distinct CDR3 sequences, around 24% of them singletons. Source material: PBMCs. Receptor source: a human donor in good health (CMV status not recorded). Some clones in this sample may be carry-over from other donors' samples.

This clonotype was counted at least ten times. This chain uses TRBV12-3 or TRBV12-4 with TRBJ1-2, with 8 bases fitting TRBD1. This CDR3 comprises 13 residues. V dropped 6 bases and J dropped 4; count of bases not matched to a gene: 4. CDR3 DNA: TGTGCCAGCAGACAGGGGGAGGTCTATGGCTACACCTTC. Protein product: CASRQGEVYGYTF.

This clonotype came up a few times. The chain joins TRBV7-2 to TRBJ1-2; a weak D match, TRBD1 (5 bases). This CDR3 contains 13 residues. Germline assignment: CDR1 SGHTA and CDR2 FQGNSA. Trimming shortened V by 5 bases and J by 4 bases, and 11 bases separated the two germline ends. This CDR3 reads CASSPGPSYGYTF. CDR3 nucleotides: TGTGCCAGCAGCCCGGGACCGAGCTATGGCTACACCTTC.

The V call is TRBV20-1, the J call TRBJ2-1, with D perhaps TRBD2 (6 bases). Looked up from germline, CDR1 is DFQATT and CDR2 is SNEGSKA (reference sequence). The V end was cut by 0 bases, the J end by 0 bases, with 12 bases between. CDR3 size: 16 residues. The CDR3 here is CSARELGDFSYNEQFF. The CDR3 DNA sequence: TGCAGTGCTAGAGAGTTGGGGGACTTCTCCTACAATGAGCAGTTCTTC.

This clonotype has ten or more counts. V usage is TRBV7-2 and J usage is TRBJ1-5; TRBD1 matches 7 bases. The CDR3 covers 16 residues. Germline values: CDR1 SGHTA, CDR2 FQGNSA. V shed 6 bases, J shed 2 bases, and the junction held 10 bases outside the gene matches. The CDR3 region is CASSQSQGLGNQPQHF. In DNA form, the CDR3 reads TGTGCCAGCAGTCAATCACAGGGGTTGGGCAATCAGCCCCAGCATTTT.

The chain is built from TRBV11-2 and TRBJ2-1, with TRBD2 as a possible D gene (5 bases). CDR3 size: 15 residues. Germline V lookup: CDR1 SGHAT, CDR2 FQNNGV. The V end lost 4 bases, the J end lost 4 bases, and 14 bases lay between the germline ends. CDR3 bases: TGTGCCAGCAGCTCCCTGGGGAGTGGGTACAATGAGCAGTTCTTC. Protein product: CASSSLGSGYNEQFF.

In its sample, this clonotype was seen a few times. The chain combines TRBV11-2 with TRBJ2-4, with TRBD1 matching 10 bases. Losses at the gene ends were 1 base for V and 9 bases for J; bases not matched to a gene: 9. The CDR3 runs 16 residues. Looked up from germline, CDR1 is SGHAT and CDR2 is FQNNGV. DNA for the CDR3: TGTGCCAGCAGCTTAGGGGACAGACAGGGGGCGAGCATTCAGTACTTC. Translating it yields CASSLGDRQGASIQYF.

This clonotype turned up a few times. The genes are TRBV5-6 and TRBJ2-6; D uncertain. Trimming pared 4 bases from V and 2 bases from J, leaving 4 bases between. The germline V gene has CDR1 SGHDT and CDR2 YYEEEE. The CDR3 totals 13 residues. This CDR3 is CASSPAGANVLTF. The CDR3 DNA reads as TGTGCCAGCAGCCCTGCTGGGGCCAACGTCCTGACTTTC.

This clonotype was seen ten or more times. The CDR3 bases are TGTGCCAGCAGCTTGGCAGGGCTGAATCAGCCCCAGCATTTT. This codes for CASSLAGLNQPQHF. The chain employs TRBV7-2 and TRBJ1-5, with D perhaps matching TRBD1 (5 bases). Germline CDR1 is SGHTA and CDR2 is FQGNSA. This CDR3 has 14 residues. V lost 3 bases to trimming and J lost 4 bases, with 10 bases between them.

V usage is TRBV29-1 and J usage is TRBJ2-3; 11 bases match TRBD2. The CDR3 is made up of 15 amino acids. The germline V gene has CDR1 SQVTM and CDR2 ANQGSEA. Unmatched junction bases numbered 5, after V lost 3 bases and J lost 3 bases. The CDR3 DNA reads as TGCAGCGTTGAGCAGCTAGCGGGAGGTACAGATACGCAGTATTTT. Its translation is CSVEQLAGGTDTQYF.

The chain uses TRBV20-1 and TRBJ2-3; tentatively, D is TRBD2 (6 bases). CDR3 length equals 13 residues. The germline V gene has CDR1 DFQATT and CDR2 SNEGSKA (reference sequence). The V end lost 5 bases, the J end lost 7 bases, and 16 bases lay between the germline ends. The CDR3 protein is CSAGTSAGNTQYF. CDR3 in DNA: TGCAGTGCTGGGACTTCCGCAGGGAATACGCAGTATTTT.

V gene TRBV4-3 combines with J gene TRBJ1-1; D is unclear. The CDR3 is made up of 13 amino acids. CDR1 LGHNA and CDR2 YSLEER come from the germline V gene. V lost 6 bases and J 0 bases, leaving 8 bases between the germline ends. CDR3 sequence: CASRKGLNTEAFF. The DNA for the CDR3 is TGCGCCAGCAGGAAAGGGCTGAACACTGAAGCTTTCTTT.

This clonotype was seen more than once but under ten times. The rearrangement links TRBV2 to TRBJ2-2; 7 nucleotides align to TRBD2. Germline assignment: CDR1 SNHLY and CDR2 FYNNEI. There are 21 residues in the CDR3. The J segment lost 2 bases and the V segment lost 8 bases, leaving 26 bases of the junction unmatched. Here the CDR3 reads CASGVNKGLNVAGVNTGELFF. DNA of the CDR3: TGTGCCAGCGGAGTAAATAAAGGCCTGAATGTCGCGGGGGTCAACACCGGGGAGCTGTTTTTT.

This clonotype appeared a few times. The genes are TRBV7-2 and TRBJ1-1; D is perhaps TRBD1 (5 bases). Trimming pared 4 bases from V and 5 bases from J, leaving 11 bases between. The germline CDR1 and CDR2 sequences are SGHTA and FQGNSA. This CDR3 is built from 13 residues. CDR3 protein: CASSSQRGTEAFF. The CDR3 bases are TGTGCCAGCAGCTCACAGAGGGGAACTGAAGCTTTCTTT. Drawing the rest from reference TRBV7-2 and TRBJ1-1, the complete variable domain is GAGVSQSPSNKVTEKGKDVELRCDPISGHTALYWYRQSLGQGLEFLIYFQGNSAPDKSGLPSDRFSAERTGGSVSTLTIQRTQQEDSAVYLCASSSQRGTEAFFGQGTRLTVV.

This clonotype was counted only a few times. V usage is TRBV19 and J usage is TRBJ1-3; no clear D gene. Between the trimmed V and J ends, which lost 6 bases and 0 bases, there was a span of 12 bases. The germline gives CDR1 LNHDA, CDR2 SQIVND (reference sequence). The CDR3 is 15 amino acids. The CDR3 sequence is CASSISAISGNTIYF. As DNA, the CDR3 is TGTGCCAGTAGCATCAGTGCAATCTCTGGAAACACCATATATTTT.

This clonotype was detected a few times. The CDR3 sequence is CATIRQAGGELFF. As DNA, the CDR3 is TGTGCCACCATTAGACAGGCCGGCGGGGAGCTGTTTTTT. The chain has TRBV15 and TRBJ2-2; D is perhaps TRBD1 (6 bases). V dropped 7 bases and J dropped 7 bases, with 13 bases sitting between them. CDR3 length: 13 amino acids. In germline, CDR1 is LNHNV, CDR2 YYDKDF (reference sequence).

Sample share makes this clonotype medium-sized (0.01 to 0.1%). The chain combines TRBV7-2 with TRBJ1-3; the D gene is possibly TRBD1 (5 bases). V was shortened by 0 bases and J by 0 bases, with 9 bases between the two germline ends. Looked up from germline, CDR1 is SGHTA and CDR2 is FQGNSA. The CDR3 runs 16 residues. The CDR3 region is CASSLATGLSGNTIYF. CDR3 nucleotide sequence: TGTGCCAGCAGCTTAGCAACAGGTCTCTCTGGAAACACCATATATTTT.

The chain links TRBV5-5 to TRBJ2-1; 9 nucleotides align to TRBD1. Germline V gene sequence: CDR1 SGHKS, CDR2 YYEKEE (reference sequence). The CDR3 is made up of 13 amino acids. V lost 5 bases to trimming and J lost 7 bases; unmatched junction nucleotides: 4. CDR3 nucleotide sequence: TGTGCCAGCAGGGAGACAGGGGGGAATGAGCAGTTCTTC. Translation: CASRETGGNEQFF.

Regarding this clonotype: The germline gene is not matched at one end of the junction; a read error may be the cause. The gene calls are TRBV6-4 and TRBJ2-3; 8 positions match TRBD2. CDR1 is MRHNA, CDR2 SNTAGT, per germline. The CDR3 is 16 residues long. The CDR3 loop reads CANSDEAGGGTDTQYF. DNA of the CDR3: TGTGCCAACAGTGACGAGGCGGGAGGCGGCACAGATACGCAGTATTTT.

This rearrangement joins TRBV20-1 to TRBJ1-5; the D gene is possibly TRBD1 (5 bases). Germline loops: CDR1 DFQATT, CDR2 SNEGSKA (reference sequence). Between the trimmed V and J ends, which lost 3 bases and 2 bases, there was a span of 11 bases. The CDR3 spans 14 residues. CDR3: CSASYSGGNQPQHF. DNA for the CDR3: TGCAGTGCTAGCTATTCGGGGGGCAATCAGCCCCAGCATTTT.

The chain combines TRBV6-4 with TRBJ2-2, with a tentative D call TRBD1 (6 bases). The CDR3 spans 14 residues. The germline V gene encodes CDR1 MRHNA and CDR2 SNTAGT. V gave up 3 bases and J gave up 5 bases, with 10 bases separating them. The CDR3 DNA is TGTGCCAGCAGTGAACAGGGTGCGACCGGGGAGCTGTTTTTT. Its protein is CASSEQGATGELFF.